This T cell receptor (beta chain) was profiled in a study of shared clonotypes between healthy human individuals. V gave up 6 bases and J gave up 6 bases, with 17 bases separating them. From germline, CDR1 is ENHRY and CDR2 SYGVKD. The CDR3 is 14 amino acids. Using immunoSEQ multiplex PCR, the repertoire was profiled, and TCRdb retains in-frame clones only, with some absent. The sample has around 980,000 clones; approximately 78% are singletons. The V call is TRBV10-3, the J call TRBJ1-2; the D gene is possibly TRBD1 (5 bases). The source material was memory CD4+ T cells from PBMCs. Documented subset: CD45RA-negative fraction. This TCR derives from a man between 18 and 29 years old in good health. Some clones in this sample may be carry-over from other donors' samples. The CDR3 sequence is CAISQLGGRNGYTF. The CDR3 nucleotides are TGTGCCATCAGCCAACTGGGGGGAAGAAATGGCTACACCTTC.